Sequencing of this T cell receptor beta chain was carried out in a study of blood T cells in healthy people across ages. There were at least 5.5 micrograms of total RNA extracted from every sample. The V gene's germline CDR1 is SNHLY and CDR2 FYNNEI. Trimming pared 7 bases from V and 6 bases from J, leaving 13 bases between. The CDR3 has 13 residues. A second PCR of about 7 to 11 cycles used a sample-barcoded 5' primer and a J-beta primer mix. Every sample produced at least 3 million CDR3-containing paired-end reads. One entry per CDR3 protein, called by TCRdb with MiXCR from the 5' RACE reads. This sample has roughly 560,000 distinct CDR3 sequences; around 24% occur once, and the top ten carry 7.5% to 9%. This clonotype has a handful of counts. What it binds is unknown. Study-wide points: Estimates drawn from one million T cells were deemed to understate diversity.

The same data also contributed to another study, on T cells of mothers and their children. That paper adds: The study recruited a few healthy Caucasian mothers and their six children as donors.

Sample: blood. The V call is TRBV2, the J call TRBJ1-5; the D gene is possibly TRBD1 (6 bases). The source of this sequence is a boy between 10 and 17 years old in good health. CDR3 region: CASTRGFRQPQHF. The CDR3 bases are TGTGCCAGCACCAGGGGTTTTCGTCAGCCCCAGCATTTT.